This T cell receptor (beta chain) was sequenced in a study of regulatory T cells in long-lasting Graves disease. Study outcomes and limitations: Persistent Graves' patients had lower TCR diversity than newly diagnosed ones. Only a small sample size was used, which may have cut accuracy.

In this sample, this clonotype turned up a few times. Its antigen is still unknown. CDR1 is LNHDA and CDR2 is SQIVND in the germline V gene (reference sequence). Between the trimmed V and J ends, which lost 7 bases and 6 bases, there was a span of 22 bases. This CDR3 comprises 15 residues. Time point specified: persistent/refractory GD, antithyroid drugs over 5 years with positive TRAb. The TCR library used RNA extracted from PBMCs. Each patient gave 7 to 9 milliliters of EDTA-anticoagulated peripheral blood. For TCR beta, libraries came from iRepertoire HTBI primers and Arm-PCR of CDR3 regions. MiXCR, run by TCRdb on the multiplex PCR reads, gives a single entry per CDR3 protein. There are 350,000 to 500,000 distinct CDR3 sequences in the sample; roughly 21% occur only once, and about 13% lies in the top ten.

The source was peripheral blood mononuclear cells (PBMCs), collected when the disease was refractory, from a patient treated with antithyroid drugs. This TCR was sampled from a female donor with Graves disease. This chain joins TRBV19 and TRBJ2-7; unclear D gene. CDR3 nucleotides: TGTGCCAGTACCCCGCGTACGGGTTTCCTCGGCGAGCAGTACTTC. This gives the protein CASTPRTGFLGEQYF. The complete variable domain, with remaining parts taken from reference TRBV19 and TRBJ2-7, reads DGGITQSPKYLFRKEGQNVTLSCEQNLNHDAMYWYRQDPGQGLRLIYYSQIVNDFQKGDIAEGYSVSREKKESFPLTVTSAQKNPTAFYLCASTPRTGFLGEQYFGPGTRLTVT.